The entry below describes one T cell receptor beta chain. The antigen this receptor binds is unknown. The sample holds no much larger clone one base away, and base qualities are not on file. These data come from a study of cytomegalovirus exposure and HLA in healthy donors (dated by TCRdb to the late 2010s). Notes on the research overall: In an earlier analysis of several hundred of the donors, roughly 300 Gb of sequence data and about 110 million unique TCR beta sequences from 180 million or so T cells were reported. Every discovery cohort repertoire had been produced on one sequencing platform. The genetic ancestry cluster associated with self-reported Caucasian donors included 81% of the 350 to 500 genotyped donors. On average, over 200,000 unique TCR beta nucleotide sequences were sequenced per donor among 350 to 400 genotyped donors of the cohort, with about 17% of those sequences being non-productive. A later genetic analysis used genome-wide SNP genotypes for about 65% of the 666 donors, treating that subset as a discovery cohort. Alongside the repertoire data, information on donor age, sex, ethnicity and CMV serostatus was compiled. HLA typing covered class I and class II loci at four-digit resolution. The study profiled the T cell repertoires of under 700 subjects by immunosequencing and related them to cytomegalovirus serostatus. The aim of the study was to test whether cataloging public T cell receptors could identify signatures of past pathogen exposure. To decide whether each TCR beta V gene segment behaved as functional or pseudogenic, an earlier analysis of approximately 620 of the donors relied on high-throughput TCR beta sequencing. About five DR-DQ haplotypes were handled as single units for association and clustering because linkage in the cohort was strong. Along with the roughly 700-subject first cohort, a separate validation cohort of over a hundred different subjects was used. Typing coverage varied by locus: roughly 629-630 donors for A, B, C, DRB1 and DQB1; approximately 520 for DQA1; about 600 for DPA1; 450 to 480 for DPB1. Roughly 300 gigabases of sequencing data and approximately 92 million unique TCR sequences made up an early release that covered 500 to 700 HLA-typed donors. In the later analysis, no new phenotypic data were used to find candidate immune exposures; instead, reliance was placed on TCR beta sequences and their occurrence across donors. To study patterns of TCR occurrence, a later analysis re-analyzed previously published TCR beta repertoires from around 660 donors and added high-resolution HLA genotyping. To predict cytomegalovirus infection status, the study brought together high-throughput TCR immunosequencing, statistical association of individual TCRs with disease status, and machine learning.

The germline V gene yields MNHNS for CDR1 and SASEGT for CDR2. Germline trimming amounts to 8 bases on V and 6 bases on J, with 2 as the count of junction bases outside the gene matches. The CDR3 starts with the cysteine, ends with the phenylalanine, and has 12 residues. Of the read, only the CDR3 DNA is kept; its 36 bases are in frame from base 1. Library generation was performed with the immunoSEQ multiplex PCR assay. For the multiplex PCR, a mixture combining 60 forward primers for TCR Vbeta segments and 13 reverse primers for TCR Jbeta segments was used. Amplification of the CDR3 region of rearranged TCR beta genes was performed with a multiplex PCR assay on genomic DNA. On the Illumina HiSeq System, the amplified TCR beta libraries were sequenced as 87-base-pair reads. Per the source publication's procedure: A later analysis tallied 75 million to 95 million unique TCR beta chains across the 666 repertoires, and about 10 million of those chains were shared by two or more donors. Raw reads were error-corrected and collapsed into unique sequences with a nearest-neighbor algorithm that merged closely related sequences to remove PCR and sequencing errors. Alignment of CDR3 sequences to IMGT reference sequences was used to assign V, D and J gene segments. For a sequence to be retained, at least a six-nucleotide match to both a V gene segment and a J gene segment was required. A rearrangement was called productive if the CDR3 had no stop codons and remained in frame with V and J, and every other rearrangement was called non-productive. CDR3 was defined by IMGT convention, running from the second conserved V-encoded cysteine to the conserved J-encoded phenylalanine. In an earlier analysis of more than 550 of the donors, sequences lacking an unambiguous match to a single V gene segment were excluded. In an earlier analysis of around 600 of the donors, V segments were called functional above 56.7% productive rearrangements and were called segregating when the between-donor standard deviation exceeded 5%. A statistical classification framework was developed to diagnose cytomegalovirus status using the catalog of TCR beta chain sequences. In a later analysis, TCR nucleotide sequences were compared against IMGT/GENE-DB human TR gene sequences so that V and J genes could be assigned. The TCRdist pipeline was used in a later analysis to assign CDR3 sequences and most-parsimonious VDJ recombination scenarios. In a later analysis, each TCR beta chain was defined by its CDR3 amino acid sequence together with its V-gene family, and reads without a unique V-gene family were excluded. A later analysis removed 500 to 650 highly shared, low-generation-probability nucleotide sequences to deal with suspected cross-contamination and a sequencing artifact. A later analysis calculated a clonal expansion index for each public chain from normalized within-repertoire ranks of inferred template counts. In a later analysis, generation probabilities were computed with a VDJ recombination model fitted to out-of-frame rearrangements, and the resulting probabilities were checked against IGoR. In a later analysis, TCR-TCR, TCR-HLA and TCR-CMV co-occurrence was scored with hypergeometric tests, and a repertoire-size bias correction was applied to TCR pairs. A later analysis estimated false discovery rates by permuting HLA or CMV assignments 20 times. A later analysis grouped co-occurring TCRs with DBSCAN, adding TCRdist sequence similarity when clustering within HLA-allele-positive subsets. Repertoires with fewer than 30,000 or more than 120,000 public chains were left out of co-occurrence clustering, as were several repertoires with anomalous nucleotide sharing. TCRdb retrieved this table from immuneACCESS and kept in-frame rearrangements only. Not all clones are present; in checked studies, unresolved V genes account for under half, and no reason is known for the remainder. V, J and clone size are those of that table, while D and trimming were read from the DNA. Counted in this sample were 200,000 to 250,000 clones; approximately 82% of them appeared once. 0.6% to 0.65% of the sample belongs to the ten largest clones.

Broad study findings and their caveats: In a later analysis, TCR association rates were found to vary across HLA loci, with the most associated TCRs seen for DRB1 alleles and the fewest for HLA-C alleles. A further reported finding was that TCR beta sequences accurately predicted the HLA-A and HLA-B alleles for most subjects in the first cohort. Linkage disequilibrium might explain the correlated functional status among segregating V segments, but an unknown experimental factor could not be ruled out. Assigning TCR associations to individual alleles was difficult when HLA alleles, especially DR and DQ, strongly co-occurred. For the cohort, immune exposure information was limited to CMV serostatus. According to a later analysis, parvovirus B19, influenza, CMV and Epstein-Barr virus appeared linked to several top co-occurrence clusters. In both the original and validation cohorts, the classifier was reported to diagnose cytomegalovirus status with high specificity and sensitivity. In a later genetic analysis, fewer N-insertions in productive TCRs were reported among donors in an Asian-associated ancestry cluster than the 666-donor mean. In a later genetic analysis, a missense DCLRE1C variant was associated with V-gene and J-gene trimming of TCR beta chains, and the association was replicated in an independent cohort. Sequencing depth was assumed to be roughly uniform across donors in the presence/absence analyses, though that assumption may not hold. Because HLA typing was missing for some donors at each locus, association tests included only the typed subset. The study gave a list of some 150 TCR beta chains associated with cytomegalovirus. A cluster of highly shared sequence variants was judged likely to represent a technical artifact of the sequencing pipeline. A few of the identified cytomegalovirus-associated TCR beta chains were confirmed in vitro to be specific for cytomegalovirus antigens. Because counts were too low, about 18 rarely observed V segments, including chromosome 9 orphons, were left out of the earlier analysis of a few hundred of the donors. In a later analysis, most CMV-associated TCR beta chains were found to appear HLA-restricted, with HLA associations seemingly driven largely by CMV exposure. This cohort had only TCR beta chains sequenced, and the lack of alpha or paired-chain data limited which features could be detected. A later analysis found that HLA-associated TCR beta chains were more clonally expanded and had lower generation probabilities than equally common non-associated chains. It was suggested by the authors that the approach could potentially be generalized to other disease states and immunological phenotypes. Across donors, most TCR sequences were observed very rarely, whereas some public TCRs were present in many individuals. A later analysis associated about 17,000 TCR beta sequences with specific HLA alleles at a false discovery rate of 0.05. The 87-base-pair reads could not distinguish some IMGT-functional V segments, including TRBV6-2 and TRBV6-3, so those segments were excluded. Broadly in line with IMGT annotations, most TCR beta V segments showed up in productive rearrangements about 87% or about 30% of the time in an earlier analysis of several hundred of the donors.

The cohort consisted of 666 healthy bone marrow donors. Cohort members were all nominally healthy when sampled, although unrecorded immune exposures were likely present. The donor tested CMV seronegative and was one of the 352 seronegative cohort members. Each donor provided a peripheral blood sample, and peripheral blood mononuclear cells were used for TCR beta sequencing. Genomic DNA was extracted from the blood cell samples with the Qiagen DNeasy Blood Extraction Kit. The sequence joins TRBV6-1 to TRBJ2-1, with 9 bases aligning to TRBD2. The sequencing sample was made of PBMCs. The receptor was isolated from a man aged 18 to 30 in good health and CMV-seronegative. The sequenced DNA: TGTGCCAGCGGTAGCGGGAGCAATGAGCAGTTCTTC. Translated, this is CASGSGSNEQFF.